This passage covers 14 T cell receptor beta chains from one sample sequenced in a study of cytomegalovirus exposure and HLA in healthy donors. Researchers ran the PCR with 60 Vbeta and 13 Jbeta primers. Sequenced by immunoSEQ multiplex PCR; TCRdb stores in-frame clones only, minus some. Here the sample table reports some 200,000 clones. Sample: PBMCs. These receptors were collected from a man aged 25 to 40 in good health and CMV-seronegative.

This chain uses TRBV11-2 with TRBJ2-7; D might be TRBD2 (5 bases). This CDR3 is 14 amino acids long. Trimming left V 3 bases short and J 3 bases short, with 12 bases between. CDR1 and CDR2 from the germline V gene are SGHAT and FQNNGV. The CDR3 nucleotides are TGTGCCAGCAGCTTCGAGGGCACCAACTACGAGCAGTACTTC. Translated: CASSFEGTNYEQYF.

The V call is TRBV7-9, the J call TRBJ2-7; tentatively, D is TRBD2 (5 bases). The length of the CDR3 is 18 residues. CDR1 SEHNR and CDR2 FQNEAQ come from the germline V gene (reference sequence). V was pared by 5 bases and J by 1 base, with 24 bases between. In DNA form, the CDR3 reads TGTGCCAGCAGCCCAGACGGCAGCTTTTCGGGGTTTTCCTACGAGCAGTACTTC. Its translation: CASSPDGSFSGFSYEQYF.

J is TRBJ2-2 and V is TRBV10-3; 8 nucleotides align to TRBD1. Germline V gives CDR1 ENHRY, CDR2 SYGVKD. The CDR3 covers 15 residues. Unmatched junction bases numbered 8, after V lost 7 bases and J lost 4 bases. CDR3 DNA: TGTGCCATCAATCAAGGACAGGGTTCCACCGGGGAGCTGTTTTTT. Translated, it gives CAINQGQGSTGELFF.

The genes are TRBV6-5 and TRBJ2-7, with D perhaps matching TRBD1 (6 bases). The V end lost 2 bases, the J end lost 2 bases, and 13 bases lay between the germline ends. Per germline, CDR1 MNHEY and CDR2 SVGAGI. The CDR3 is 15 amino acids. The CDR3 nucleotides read TGTGCCAGCAGTTACGGGGCGGACAGCGCCTACGAGCAGTACTTC. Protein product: CASSYGADSAYEQYF.

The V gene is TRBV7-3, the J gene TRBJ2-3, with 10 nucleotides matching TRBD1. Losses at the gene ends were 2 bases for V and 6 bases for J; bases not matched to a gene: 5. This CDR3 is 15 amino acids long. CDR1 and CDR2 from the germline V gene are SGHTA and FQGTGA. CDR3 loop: CASSLRATGGDTQYF. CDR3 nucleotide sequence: TGTGCCAGCAGCTTACGGGCGACAGGGGGCGATACGCAGTATTTT.

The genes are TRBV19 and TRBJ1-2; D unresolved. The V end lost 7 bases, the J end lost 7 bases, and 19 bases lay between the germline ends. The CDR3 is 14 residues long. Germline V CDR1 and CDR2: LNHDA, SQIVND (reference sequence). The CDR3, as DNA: TGTGCCAGTAACATAGGGAGGGTCCCCGGTGGCTACACCTTC. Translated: CASNIGRVPGGYTF.

The CDR3 reads CASSVRNRGNTEAFF. The CDR3 nucleotides read TGTGCCAGCAGTGTCCGGAACAGGGGGAACACTGAAGCTTTCTTT. V is TRBV25-1 and J is TRBJ1-1; 7 bases match TRBD1. This CDR3 spans 15 amino acids. Germline V gene sequence: CDR1 MGHDK, CDR2 SYGVNS. V dropped 4 bases and J dropped 1; count of bases not matched to a gene: 6.

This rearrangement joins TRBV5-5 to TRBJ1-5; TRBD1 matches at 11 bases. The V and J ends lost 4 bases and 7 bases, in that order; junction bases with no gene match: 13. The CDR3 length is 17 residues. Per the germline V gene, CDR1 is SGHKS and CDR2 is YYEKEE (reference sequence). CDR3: CASSAGQGENPGQPQHF. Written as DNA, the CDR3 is TGTGCCAGCAGCGCGGGACAGGGGGAAAACCCCGGGCAGCCCCAGCATTTT. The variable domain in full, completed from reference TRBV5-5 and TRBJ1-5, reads DAGVTQSPTHLIKTRGQQVTLRCSPISGHKSVSWYQQVLGQGPQFIFQYYEKEERGRGNFPDRFSARQFPNYSSELNVNALLLGDSALYLCASSAGQGENPGQPQHFGDGTRLSIL.

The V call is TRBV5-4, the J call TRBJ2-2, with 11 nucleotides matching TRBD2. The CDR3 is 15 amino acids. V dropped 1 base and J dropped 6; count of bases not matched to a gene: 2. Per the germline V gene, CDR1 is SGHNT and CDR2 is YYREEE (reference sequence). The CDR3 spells CASSLPSGGSGELFF. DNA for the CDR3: TGTGCCAGCAGCTTGCCTAGCGGGGGGTCCGGGGAGCTGTTTTTT.

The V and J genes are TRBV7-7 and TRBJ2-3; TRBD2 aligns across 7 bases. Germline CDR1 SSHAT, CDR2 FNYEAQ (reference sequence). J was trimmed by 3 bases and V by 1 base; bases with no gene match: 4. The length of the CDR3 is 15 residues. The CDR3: CASSLGGGTTDTQYF. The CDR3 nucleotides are TGTGCCAGCAGCTTAGGGGGAGGGACGACAGATACGCAGTATTTT.

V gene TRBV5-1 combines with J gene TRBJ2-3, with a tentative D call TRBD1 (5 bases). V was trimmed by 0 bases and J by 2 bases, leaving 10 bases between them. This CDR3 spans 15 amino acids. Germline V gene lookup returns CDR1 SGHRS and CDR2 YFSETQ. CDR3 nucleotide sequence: TGCGCCAGCAGCTTGGCGACAGTCCCCACAGATACGCAGTATTTT. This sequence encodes CASSLATVPTDTQYF.

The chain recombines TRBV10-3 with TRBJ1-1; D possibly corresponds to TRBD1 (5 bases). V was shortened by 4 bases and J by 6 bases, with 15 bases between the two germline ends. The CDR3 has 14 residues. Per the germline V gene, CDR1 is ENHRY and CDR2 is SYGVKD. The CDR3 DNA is TGTGCCATCAGTGTCGGGCAGGGTTCTTCTGAAGCTTTCTTT. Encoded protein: CAISVGQGSSEAFF.

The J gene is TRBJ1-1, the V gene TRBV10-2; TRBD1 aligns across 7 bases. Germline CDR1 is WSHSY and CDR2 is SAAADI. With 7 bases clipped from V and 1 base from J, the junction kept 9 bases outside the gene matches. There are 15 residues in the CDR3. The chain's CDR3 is CASTSLGQANTEAFF. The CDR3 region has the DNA TGCGCCAGCACCTCCCTAGGACAGGCGAACACTGAAGCTTTCTTT.

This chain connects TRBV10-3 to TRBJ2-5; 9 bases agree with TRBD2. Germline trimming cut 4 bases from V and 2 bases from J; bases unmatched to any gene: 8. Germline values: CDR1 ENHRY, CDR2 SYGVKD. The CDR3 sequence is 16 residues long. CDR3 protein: CAISASPAGGQETQYF. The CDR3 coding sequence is TGTGCCATCAGTGCATCCCCGGCGGGAGGGCAAGAGACCCAGTACTTC.